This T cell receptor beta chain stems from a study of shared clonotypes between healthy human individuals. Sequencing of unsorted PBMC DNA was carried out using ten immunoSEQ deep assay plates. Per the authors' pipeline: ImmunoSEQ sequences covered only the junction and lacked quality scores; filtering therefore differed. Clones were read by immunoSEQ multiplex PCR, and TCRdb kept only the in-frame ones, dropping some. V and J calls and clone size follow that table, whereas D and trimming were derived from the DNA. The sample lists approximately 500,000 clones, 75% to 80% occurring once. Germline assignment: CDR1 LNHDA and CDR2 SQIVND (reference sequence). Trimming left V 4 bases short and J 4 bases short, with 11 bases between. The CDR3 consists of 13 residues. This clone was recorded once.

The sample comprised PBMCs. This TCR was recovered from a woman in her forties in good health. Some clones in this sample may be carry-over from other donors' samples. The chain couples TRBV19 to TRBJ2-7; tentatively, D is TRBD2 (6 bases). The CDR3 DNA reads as TGTGCCAGTAGTAGGCGGGAATTTTACGAGCAGTACTTC. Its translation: CASSRREFYEQYF.